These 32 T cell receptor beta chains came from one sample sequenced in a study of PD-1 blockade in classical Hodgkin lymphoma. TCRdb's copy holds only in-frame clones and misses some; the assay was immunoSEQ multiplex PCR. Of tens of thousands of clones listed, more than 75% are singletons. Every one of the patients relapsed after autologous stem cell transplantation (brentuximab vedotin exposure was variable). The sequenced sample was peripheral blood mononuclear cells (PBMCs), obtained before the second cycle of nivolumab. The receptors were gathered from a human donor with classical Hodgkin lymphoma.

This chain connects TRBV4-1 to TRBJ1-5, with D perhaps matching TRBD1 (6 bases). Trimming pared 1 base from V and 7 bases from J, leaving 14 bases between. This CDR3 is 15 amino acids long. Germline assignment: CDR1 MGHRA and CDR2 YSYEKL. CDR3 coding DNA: TGCGCCAGCAGCCAAGTTGGCCAGGGGTTCCAGCCCCAGCATTTT. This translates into CASSQVGQGFQPQHF.

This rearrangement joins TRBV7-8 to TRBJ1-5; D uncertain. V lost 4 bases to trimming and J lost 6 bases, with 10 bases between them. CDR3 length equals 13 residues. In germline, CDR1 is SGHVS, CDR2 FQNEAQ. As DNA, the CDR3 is TGTGCCAGCAGCTCCCAAGGGCGTCAGCCCCAGCATTTT. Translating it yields CASSSQGRQPQHF. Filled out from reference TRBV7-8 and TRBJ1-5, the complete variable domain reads GAGVSQSPRYKVAKRGQDVALRCDPISGHVSLFWYQQALGQGPEFLTYFQNEAQLDKSGLPSDRFFAERPEGSVSTLKIQRTQQEDSAVYLCASSSQGRQPQHFGDGTRLSIL.

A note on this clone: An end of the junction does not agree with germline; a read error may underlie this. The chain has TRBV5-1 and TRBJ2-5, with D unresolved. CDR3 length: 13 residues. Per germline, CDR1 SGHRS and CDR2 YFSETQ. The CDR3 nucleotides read TGCGCCAGCAGCTTGATTCTCCAAGGGACCCAGTACTTC. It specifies CASSLILQGTQYF.

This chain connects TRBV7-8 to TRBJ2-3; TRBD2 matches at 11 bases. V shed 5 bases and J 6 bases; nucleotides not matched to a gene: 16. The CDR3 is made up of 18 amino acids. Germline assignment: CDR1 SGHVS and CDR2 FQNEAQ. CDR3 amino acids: CASSPGLAGANPMDTQYF. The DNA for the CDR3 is TGTGCCAGCAGCCCTGGACTAGCGGGTGCGAATCCCATGGATACGCAGTATTTT. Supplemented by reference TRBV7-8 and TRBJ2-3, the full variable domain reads GAGVSQSPRYKVAKRGQDVALRCDPISGHVSLFWYQQALGQGPEFLTYFQNEAQLDKSGLPSDRFFAERPEGSVSTLKIQRTQQEDSAVYLCASSPGLAGANPMDTQYFGPGTRLTVL.

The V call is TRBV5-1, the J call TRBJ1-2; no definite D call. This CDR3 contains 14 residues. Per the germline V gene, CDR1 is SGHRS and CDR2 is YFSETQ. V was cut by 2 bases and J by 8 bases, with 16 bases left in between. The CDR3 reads CASSFATVPEGYTF. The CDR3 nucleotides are TGCGCCAGCAGCTTTGCGACCGTCCCGGAAGGCTACACCTTC.

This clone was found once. The CDR3 reads CASSLSGAATDTQYF. CDR3 bases: TGTGCCAGCAGCCTTAGCGGGGCCGCCACAGATACGCAGTATTTT. The chain has TRBV6-1 and TRBJ2-3; 8 bases match TRBD2. Germline assignment: CDR1 MNHNS and CDR2 SASEGT. V trimming: 6 bases; J trimming: 2 bases; junction bases outside the gene matches: 7. CDR3 size: 15 residues.

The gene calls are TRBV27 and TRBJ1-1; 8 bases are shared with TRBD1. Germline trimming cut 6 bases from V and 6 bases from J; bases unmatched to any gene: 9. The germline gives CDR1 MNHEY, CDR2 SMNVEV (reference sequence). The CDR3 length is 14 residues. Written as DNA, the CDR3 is TGTGCCAGCAGCCTCAGGGGGCCAGGGGCTGAAGCTTTCTTT. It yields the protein CASSLRGPGAEAFF.

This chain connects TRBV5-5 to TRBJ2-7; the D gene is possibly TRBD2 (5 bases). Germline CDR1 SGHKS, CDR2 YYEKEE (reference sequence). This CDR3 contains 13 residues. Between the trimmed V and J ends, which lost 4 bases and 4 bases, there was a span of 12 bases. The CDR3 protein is CASSAGGGYEQYF. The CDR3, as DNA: TGTGCCAGCAGCGCCGGAGGCGGGTACGAGCAGTACTTC.

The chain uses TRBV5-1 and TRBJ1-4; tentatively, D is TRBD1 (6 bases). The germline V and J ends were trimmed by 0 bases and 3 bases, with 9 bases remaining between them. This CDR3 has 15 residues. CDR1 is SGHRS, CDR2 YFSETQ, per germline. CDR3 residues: CASSLVGGSNEKLFF. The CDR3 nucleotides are TGCGCCAGCAGCTTGGTGGGGGGCTCTAATGAAAAACTGTTTTTT.

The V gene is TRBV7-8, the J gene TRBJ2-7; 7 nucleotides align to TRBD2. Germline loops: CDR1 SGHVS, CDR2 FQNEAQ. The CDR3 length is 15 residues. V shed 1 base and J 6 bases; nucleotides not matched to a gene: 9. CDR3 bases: TGTGCCAGCAGCTTAGGGGTGGACCCTAGCGGCGAGCAGTACTTC. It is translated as CASSLGVDPSGEQYF.

CDR3 DNA: TGTGCCAGCAGTTACTCGGGGGGCGCGGATGGCTACACCTTC. Encoded protein: CASSYSGGADGYTF. The chain is built from TRBV6-6 and TRBJ1-2, with D perhaps TRBD1 (6 bases). Germline CDR1 and CDR2: MNHNY and SVGAGI (reference sequence). The CDR3 length is 14 residues. Between the trimmed V and J ends, which lost 0 bases and 6 bases, there was a span of 11 bases.

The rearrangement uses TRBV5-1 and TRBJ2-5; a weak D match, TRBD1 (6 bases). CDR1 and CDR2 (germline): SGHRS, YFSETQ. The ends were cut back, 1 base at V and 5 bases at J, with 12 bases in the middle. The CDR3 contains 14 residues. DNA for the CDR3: TGCGCCAGCAGCTTGAACAGGGCTGGGGAGACCCAGTACTTC. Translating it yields CASSLNRAGETQYF.

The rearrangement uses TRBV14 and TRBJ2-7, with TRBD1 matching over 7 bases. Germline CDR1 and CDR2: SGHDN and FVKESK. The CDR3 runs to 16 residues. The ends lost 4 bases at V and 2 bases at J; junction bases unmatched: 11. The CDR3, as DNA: TGTGCCAGCAGCCGCCAACCGGGACAGAAAGCCTACGAGCAGTACTTC. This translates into CASSRQPGQKAYEQYF.

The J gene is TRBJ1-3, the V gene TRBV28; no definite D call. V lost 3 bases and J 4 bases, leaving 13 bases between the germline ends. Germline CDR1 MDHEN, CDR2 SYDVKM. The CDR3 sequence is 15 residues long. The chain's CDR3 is CASSLSDSWGNTIYF. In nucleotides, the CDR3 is TGTGCCAGCAGTTTGTCAGACTCCTGGGGAAACACCATATATTTT.

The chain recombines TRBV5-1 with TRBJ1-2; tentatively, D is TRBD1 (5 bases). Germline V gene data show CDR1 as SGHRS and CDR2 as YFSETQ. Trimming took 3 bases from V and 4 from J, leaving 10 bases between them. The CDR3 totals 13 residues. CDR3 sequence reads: CASSWDGSYGYTF. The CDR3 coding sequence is TGCGCCAGCAGCTGGGACGGCAGCTATGGCTACACCTTC. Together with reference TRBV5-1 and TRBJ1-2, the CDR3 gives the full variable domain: KAGVTQTPRYLIKTRGQQVTLSCSPISGHRSVSWYQQTPGQGLQFLFEYFSETQRNKGNFPGRFSGRQFSNSRSEMNVSTLELGDSALYLCASSWDGSYGYTFGSGTRLTVV.

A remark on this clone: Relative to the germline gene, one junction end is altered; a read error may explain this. The CDR3, as DNA: TGTGCCATCAGTGGGACAGGGGGAAACACCATATATTTT. Protein sequence: CAISGTGGNTIYF. J is TRBJ1-3 and V is TRBV6-6; 9 bases line up with TRBD1. The CDR3 has 13 residues. Germline V CDR1 and CDR2: MNHNY, SVGAGI (reference sequence).

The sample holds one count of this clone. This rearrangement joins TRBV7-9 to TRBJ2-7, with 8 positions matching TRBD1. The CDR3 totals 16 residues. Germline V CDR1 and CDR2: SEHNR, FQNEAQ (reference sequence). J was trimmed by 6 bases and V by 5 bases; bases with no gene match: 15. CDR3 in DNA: TGTGCCAGCAGCCGGGACAGGCGACCTGTTTTGGGCGAGCAGTACTTC. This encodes CASSRDRRPVLGEQYF. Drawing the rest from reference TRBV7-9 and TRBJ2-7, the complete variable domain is DTGVSQNPRHKITKRGQNVTFRCDPISEHNRLYWYRQTLGQGPEFLTYFQNEAQLEKSRLLSDRFSAERPKGSFSTLEIQRTEQGDSAMYLCASSRDRRPVLGEQYFGPGTRLTVT.

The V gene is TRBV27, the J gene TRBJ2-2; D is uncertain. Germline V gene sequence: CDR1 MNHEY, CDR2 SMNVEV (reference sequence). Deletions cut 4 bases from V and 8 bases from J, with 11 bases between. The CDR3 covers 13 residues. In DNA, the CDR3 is TGTGCCAGCAGTTCCCGCCCGGAGGGGGAGCTGTTTTTT. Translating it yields CASSSRPEGELFF.

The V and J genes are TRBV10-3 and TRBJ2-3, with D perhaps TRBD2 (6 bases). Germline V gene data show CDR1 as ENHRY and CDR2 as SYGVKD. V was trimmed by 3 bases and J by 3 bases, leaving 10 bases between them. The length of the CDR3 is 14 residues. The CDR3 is CAISDASGTDTQYF. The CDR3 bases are TGTGCCATCAGTGATGCCAGCGGGACAGATACGCAGTATTTT.

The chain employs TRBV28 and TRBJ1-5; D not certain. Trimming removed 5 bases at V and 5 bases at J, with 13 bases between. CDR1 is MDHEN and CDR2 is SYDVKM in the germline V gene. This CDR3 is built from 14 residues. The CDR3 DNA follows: TGTGCCAGCAGTCTCGCTTCTGGCGATCAGCCCCAGCATTTT. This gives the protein CASSLASGDQPQHF.

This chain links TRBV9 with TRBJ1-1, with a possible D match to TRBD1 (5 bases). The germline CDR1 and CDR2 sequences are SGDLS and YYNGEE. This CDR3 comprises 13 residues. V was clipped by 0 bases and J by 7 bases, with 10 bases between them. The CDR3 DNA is TGTGCCAGCAGCGTAGTTAATGGGGGTGAAGCTTTCTTT. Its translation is CASSVVNGGEAFF.

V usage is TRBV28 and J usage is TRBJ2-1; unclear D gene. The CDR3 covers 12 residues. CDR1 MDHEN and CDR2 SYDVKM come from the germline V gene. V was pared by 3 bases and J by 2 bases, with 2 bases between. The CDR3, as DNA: TGTGCCAGCAGTTTTACCTACAATGAGCAGTTCTTC. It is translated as CASSFTYNEQFF.

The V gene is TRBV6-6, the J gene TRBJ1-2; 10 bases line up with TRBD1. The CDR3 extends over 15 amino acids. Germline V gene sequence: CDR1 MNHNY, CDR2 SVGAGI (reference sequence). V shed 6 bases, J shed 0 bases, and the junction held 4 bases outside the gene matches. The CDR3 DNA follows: TGTGCCAGCAGGGGACAGGGGAGAGCTAACTATGGCTACACCTTC. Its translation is CASRGQGRANYGYTF.

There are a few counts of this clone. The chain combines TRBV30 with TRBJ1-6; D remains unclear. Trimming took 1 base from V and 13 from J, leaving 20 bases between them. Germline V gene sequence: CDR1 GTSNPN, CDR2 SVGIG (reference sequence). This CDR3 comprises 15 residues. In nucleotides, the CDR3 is TGTGCCTGGAGTGCCACACGGACCTATGGAGCCCCCCTCCACTTT. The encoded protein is CAWSATRTYGAPLHF. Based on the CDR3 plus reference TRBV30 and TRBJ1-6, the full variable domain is SQTIHQWPATLVQPVGSPLSLECTVEGTSNPNLYWYRQAAGRGLQLLFYSVGIGQISSEVPQNLSASRPQDRQFILSSKKLLLSDSGFYLCAWSATRTYGAPLHFGNGTRLTVT.

The CDR3 here is CASSVEVVNTEAFF. The DNA for the CDR3 is TGTGCCAGCAGCGTAGAGGTAGTGAACACTGAAGCTTTCTTT. The chain is built from TRBV9 and TRBJ1-1; no reliable D call. This CDR3 spans 14 amino acids. Between the trimmed V and J ends, which lost 0 bases and 0 bases, there was a span of 6 bases. From germline, CDR1 is SGDLS and CDR2 YYNGEE.

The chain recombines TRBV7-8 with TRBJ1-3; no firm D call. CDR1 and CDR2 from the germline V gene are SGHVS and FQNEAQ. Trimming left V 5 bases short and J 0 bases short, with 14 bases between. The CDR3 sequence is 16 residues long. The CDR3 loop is CASSPRLSSSGNTIYF. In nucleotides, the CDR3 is TGTGCCAGCAGCCCGCGATTGAGTAGCTCTGGAAACACCATATATTTT.

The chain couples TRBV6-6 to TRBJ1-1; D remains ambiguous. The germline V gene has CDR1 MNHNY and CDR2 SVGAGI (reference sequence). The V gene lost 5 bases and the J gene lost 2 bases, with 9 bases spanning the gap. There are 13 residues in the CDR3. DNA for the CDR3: TGTGCCAGCAGTCCTCTGGGAAACACTGAAGCTTTCTTT. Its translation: CASSPLGNTEAFF.

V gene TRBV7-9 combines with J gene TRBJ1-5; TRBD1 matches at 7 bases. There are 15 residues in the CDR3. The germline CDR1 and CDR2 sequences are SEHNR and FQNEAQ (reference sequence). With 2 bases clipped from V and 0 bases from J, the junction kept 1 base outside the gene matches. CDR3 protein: CASSLQGDSNQPQHF. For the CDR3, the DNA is TGTGCCAGCAGCTTACAGGGGGATAGCAATCAGCCCCAGCATTTT.

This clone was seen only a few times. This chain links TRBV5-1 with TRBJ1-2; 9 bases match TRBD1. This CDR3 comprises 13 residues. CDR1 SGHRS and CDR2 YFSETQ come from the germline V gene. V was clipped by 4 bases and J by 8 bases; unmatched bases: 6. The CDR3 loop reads CASSEGTGTGYTF. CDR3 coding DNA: TGCGCCAGCAGCGAGGGGACAGGGACCGGCTACACCTTC.

CDR3 in DNA: TGTGCCAGCAAACTAGCGGGGGTCTACGAGCAGTACTTC. This translates into CASKLAGVYEQYF. V gene TRBV28 combines with J gene TRBJ2-7, with 11 bases fitting TRBD2. Germline CDR1 and CDR2: MDHEN and SYDVKM. Trimming cost V 7 bases and J 3 bases; bases outside gene matches: 2. CDR3 size: 13 residues.

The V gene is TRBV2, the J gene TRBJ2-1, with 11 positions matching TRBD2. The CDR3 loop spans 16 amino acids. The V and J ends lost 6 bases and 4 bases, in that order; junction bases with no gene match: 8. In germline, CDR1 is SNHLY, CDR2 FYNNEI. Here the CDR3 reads CASRTLAGGGYNEQFF. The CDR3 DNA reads TGTGCCAGCAGGACCCTAGCGGGGGGTGGGTACAATGAGCAGTTCTTC.

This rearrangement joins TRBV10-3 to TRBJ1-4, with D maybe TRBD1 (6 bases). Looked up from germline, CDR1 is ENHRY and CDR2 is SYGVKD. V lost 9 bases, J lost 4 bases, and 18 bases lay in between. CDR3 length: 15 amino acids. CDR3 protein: CAMPHQGNSNEKLFF. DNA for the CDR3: TGTGCCATGCCGCACCAGGGGAATAGTAATGAAAAACTGTTTTTT.